The entry that follows covers one T cell receptor beta chain sequence. This clone was detected only a few times. Its target antigen remains unknown. One base away there is no much larger clone; base qualities are not given. The cohort consisted of 600 to 700 healthy bone marrow donors. At the time of sampling, every cohort member was nominally healthy, though immune exposures that went unrecorded were likely present. The donor was CMV seronegative and was included in the group of about 350 seronegative cohort members. A peripheral blood sample was collected from each donor, and TCR beta sequencing was performed on peripheral blood mononuclear cells. Genomic DNA extraction from the blood cell samples was performed with the Qiagen DNeasy Blood Extraction Kit. The data stem from a study of cytomegalovirus exposure and HLA in healthy donors (dated by TCRdb to about 2017). Looking at the study overall: An earlier analysis of some 600 of the donors reported 250 to 300 Gb of sequence data and 95 million to 120 million unique TCR beta sequences obtained from around 170 million T cells. An early release that covered several hundred HLA-typed donors contained approximately 300 gigabases of sequencing data and tens of millions of unique TCR sequences. Of the 350 to 450 genotyped donors, 75% to 85% were placed in the genetic ancestry cluster associated with self-reported Caucasian donors. The study was designed to test whether signatures of past pathogen exposure could be identified by cataloging public T cell receptors. The study used immunosequencing to profile the T cell repertoires of approximately 690 subjects and linked those repertoires to cytomegalovirus serostatus. Besides the first cohort of roughly 640 subjects, a separate validation cohort made up of over 100 different subjects was used. The study combined high-throughput TCR immunosequencing, statistical association of individual TCRs with disease status, and machine learning to predict cytomegalovirus infection status. A later analysis re-analyzed previously published TCR beta repertoires from roughly 630 donors and added high-resolution HLA genotyping to study TCR occurrence patterns. The later analysis used no new phenotypic data to find candidate immune exposures, relying instead on TCR beta sequences and their occurrence across donors. To decide whether each TCR beta V gene segment behaved as functional or pseudogenic, an earlier analysis of some 600 of the donors relied on high-throughput TCR beta sequencing. Donor age, sex, ethnicity and CMV serostatus were compiled together with the repertoire data. In a later genetic analysis, genome-wide SNP genotypes for 398 of the 666 donors were used, and that subset was treated as a discovery cohort. All discovery cohort repertoires had been generated using a single sequencing platform. Both class I and class II loci were covered by HLA typing, at four-digit resolution. Typing coverage varied by locus: roughly 629-640 donors for A, B, C, DRB1 and DQB1; 522 for DQA1; some 610 for DPA1; around 490 for DPB1. Four to six DR-DQ haplotypes were handled as single units for association and clustering, since linkage in the cohort was strong. Across 398 genotyped donors of the cohort, an average of roughly 250,000 unique TCR beta nucleotide sequences per donor were sequenced, and roughly 17% of those sequences were non-productive.

From the cysteine up to the phenylalanine, the CDR3 has a length of 18 residues. CDR3 DNA only is kept here, 54 bases in frame from base 1. CDR1 and CDR2 were assigned from the germline V gene as SGHVS and FNYEAQ. V drops 0 bases and J drops 1 base, leaving 17 bases in between. Study-level results and caveats: In this cohort, only TCR beta chains were sequenced, and detectable features were limited by the absence of alpha or paired-chain data. A later genetic analysis associated a missense DCLRE1C variant with V-gene and J-gene trimming of TCR beta chains, and an independent cohort replicated the association. A group of highly shared sequence variants was considered likely to be a technical artifact of the sequencing pipeline. The authors suggested that the approach could potentially be generalized to other disease states and immunological phenotypes. Immune exposure information for the cohort was limited to CMV serostatus. Some 16 rarely observed V segments, including chromosome 9 orphons, were excluded from the earlier analysis of several hundred of the donors because counts were too low. In an earlier analysis of more than 450 of the donors, most TCR beta V segments were observed in productive rearrangements about 90% or about 30% of the time, broadly matching IMGT annotations. Most TCR sequences were seen in very few donors, while some public TCRs were found in many individuals. Correlated functional status among segregating V segments might be attributable to linkage disequilibrium, but an unknown experimental factor could not be ruled out. A later analysis found that TCR association rates varied across HLA loci, with DRB1 alleles showing the most associated TCRs and HLA-C alleles the fewest. Some IMGT-functional V segments, including TRBV6-2 and TRBV6-3, could not be told apart with the 87-base-pair reads, so those segments were excluded. At a false discovery rate of 0.05, a later analysis linked about 16,000 TCR beta sequences to specific HLA alleles. A few of the identified cytomegalovirus-associated TCR beta chains were confirmed in vitro to be specific for cytomegalovirus antigens. A later analysis reported that several top co-occurrence clusters appeared linked to parvovirus B19, influenza, CMV and Epstein-Barr virus. Assigning TCR associations to individual alleles was difficult when HLA alleles, especially DR and DQ, strongly co-occurred. The study listed 150 to 200 TCR beta chains as associated with cytomegalovirus. A later analysis found that HLA-associated TCR beta chains were more clonally expanded and had lower generation probabilities than equally common non-associated chains. Because HLA typing was missing for some donors at each locus, association tests included only the typed subset. The classifier was reported to diagnose cytomegalovirus status with high specificity and sensitivity in both the original cohort and the validation cohort. A further reported finding was that TCR beta sequences accurately predicted the HLA-A and HLA-B alleles for most subjects in the first cohort. Presence/absence analyses assumed roughly uniform sequencing depth across donors, an assumption that may not hold. According to a later genetic analysis, donors in an Asian-associated ancestry cluster had fewer N-insertions in productive TCRs than the approximately 650-donor mean. Most CMV-associated TCR beta chains appeared to be HLA-restricted in a later analysis, and the HLA associations seemed to be driven largely by CMV exposure.

The library was obtained by the immunoSEQ multiplex PCR assay. A mixture of 60 forward primers for TCR Vbeta segments and 13 reverse primers for TCR Jbeta segments was used in the multiplex PCR. A multiplex PCR assay on genomic DNA amplified the CDR3 region of rearranged TCR beta genes. Amplified TCR beta libraries were sequenced as 87-base-pair reads on the Illumina HiSeq System. In the original analysis: In a later analysis, some 80 million unique TCR beta chains were counted across the approximately 670 repertoires, and approximately 11 million of these chains were shared by at least two donors. Raw reads were error-corrected and collapsed into unique sequences with a nearest-neighbor algorithm that merged closely related sequences to remove PCR and sequencing errors. Alignment of CDR3 sequences to IMGT reference sequences was used to assign V, D and J gene segments. Each retained sequence needed at least a six-nucleotide match to both a V gene segment and a J gene segment. A rearrangement was called productive if the CDR3 had no stop codons and remained in frame with V and J, and every other rearrangement was called non-productive. CDR3 was defined by IMGT convention, running from the second conserved V-encoded cysteine to the conserved J-encoded phenylalanine. The earlier analysis of 587 of the donors excluded sequences that lacked an unambiguous match to a single V gene segment. In an earlier analysis of several hundred of the donors, V segments were called functional above 56.7% productive rearrangements and were called segregating when the between-donor standard deviation exceeded 5%. A statistical classification framework was developed to diagnose cytomegalovirus status using the catalog of TCR beta chain sequences. In a later analysis, TCR nucleotide sequences were compared against IMGT/GENE-DB human TR gene sequences so that V and J genes could be assigned. A later analysis assigned CDR3 sequences and most-parsimonious VDJ recombination scenarios with the TCRdist pipeline. In a later analysis, each TCR beta chain was defined by its CDR3 amino acid sequence together with its V-gene family, and reads without a unique V-gene family were excluded. In a later analysis, nearly 600 highly shared, low-generation-probability nucleotide sequences were removed to address suspected cross-contamination and a sequencing artifact. A later analysis calculated a clonal expansion index for each public chain from normalized within-repertoire ranks of inferred template counts. A later analysis computed generation probabilities with a VDJ recombination model fitted to out-of-frame rearrangements, and checked the results against IGoR. In a later analysis, TCR-TCR, TCR-HLA and TCR-CMV co-occurrence was scored with hypergeometric tests, and a repertoire-size bias correction was applied to TCR pairs. False discovery rates were estimated in a later analysis by permuting HLA or CMV assignments 20 times. In a later analysis, co-occurring TCRs were grouped using DBSCAN, and TCRdist sequence similarity was added for clustering within HLA-allele-positive subsets. For co-occurrence clustering, repertoires with fewer than 30,000 or more than 120,000 public chains were excluded, along with five repertoires with anomalous nucleotide sharing. TCRdb obtained this table from immuneACCESS and retained in-frame rearrangements with V and J assigned. These tables miss some clones; where compared with another copy, unresolved V genes account for less than half of the shortfall, and the remainder is unexplained. Clone size and V and J calls were adopted from that table, with D and trimming inferred from the DNA. This sample comprises roughly 160,000 clones, 70% to 85% of them detected only once. The ten largest make up about 4.6% of the sample.

This TCR came from a man aged 35 to 55 in good health and CMV-seronegative. The chain uses TRBV7-6 and TRBJ2-3; the best D guess is TRBD2, with 6 bases matching. Sequencing was done on a sample of PBMCs. In nucleotide form, the sequence is TGTGCCAGCAGCTTAGCTGGGGGGTCCGGGCCACGCACAGATACGCAGTATTTT. Protein translation: CASSLAGGSGPRTDTQYF.